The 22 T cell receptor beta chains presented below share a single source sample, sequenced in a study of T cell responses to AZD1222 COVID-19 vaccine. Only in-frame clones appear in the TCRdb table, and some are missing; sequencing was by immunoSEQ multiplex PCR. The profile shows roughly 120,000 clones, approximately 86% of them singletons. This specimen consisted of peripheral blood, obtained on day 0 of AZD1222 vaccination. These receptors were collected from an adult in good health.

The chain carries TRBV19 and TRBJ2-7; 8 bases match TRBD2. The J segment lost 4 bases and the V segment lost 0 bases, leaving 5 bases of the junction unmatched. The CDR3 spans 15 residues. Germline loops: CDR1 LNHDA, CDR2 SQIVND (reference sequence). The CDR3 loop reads CASSIDGTRAYEQYF. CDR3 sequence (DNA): TGTGCCAGTAGTATAGATGGGACTAGGGCATACGAGCAGTACTTC.

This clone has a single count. The CDR3 loop reads CASSPRGGNQPQHF. The CDR3 DNA is TGTGCCAGCAGCCCCAGGGGGGGGAATCAGCCCCAGCATTTT. The chain carries TRBV27 and TRBJ1-5; TRBD1 matches 7 bases. Germline V gene sequence: CDR1 MNHEY, CDR2 SMNVEV (reference sequence). This CDR3 has 14 residues. The V segment lost 6 bases and the J segment 4 bases; nucleotides outside the gene matches: 6.

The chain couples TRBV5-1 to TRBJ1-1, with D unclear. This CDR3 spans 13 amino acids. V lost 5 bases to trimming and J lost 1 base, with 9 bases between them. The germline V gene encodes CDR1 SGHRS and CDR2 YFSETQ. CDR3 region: CASRSTANTEAFF. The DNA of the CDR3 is TGCGCCAGCAGGTCCACAGCGAACACTGAAGCTTTCTTT.

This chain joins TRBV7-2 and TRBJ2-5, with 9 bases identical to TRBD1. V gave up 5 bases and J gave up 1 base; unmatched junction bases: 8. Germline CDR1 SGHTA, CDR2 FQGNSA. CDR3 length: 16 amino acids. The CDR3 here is CASSLQGQGSQETQYF. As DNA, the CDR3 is TGTGCCAGCAGCCTCCAGGGACAGGGTAGCCAAGAGACCCAGTACTTC.

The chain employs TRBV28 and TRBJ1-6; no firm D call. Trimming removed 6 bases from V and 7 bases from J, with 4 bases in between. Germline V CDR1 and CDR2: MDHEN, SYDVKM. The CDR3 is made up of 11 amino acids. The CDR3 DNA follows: TGTGCCAGCAGGGCCAATTCACCCCTCCACTTT. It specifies CASRANSPLHF.

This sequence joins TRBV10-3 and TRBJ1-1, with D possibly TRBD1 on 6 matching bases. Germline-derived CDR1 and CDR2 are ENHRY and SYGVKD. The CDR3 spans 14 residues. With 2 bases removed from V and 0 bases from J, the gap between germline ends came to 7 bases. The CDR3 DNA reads TGTGCCATCAGTGAGGACAGGTTGAACACTGAAGCTTTCTTT. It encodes CAISEDRLNTEAFF.

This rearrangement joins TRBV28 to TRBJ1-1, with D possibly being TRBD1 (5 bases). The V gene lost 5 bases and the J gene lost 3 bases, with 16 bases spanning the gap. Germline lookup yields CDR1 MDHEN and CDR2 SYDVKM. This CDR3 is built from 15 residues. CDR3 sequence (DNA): TGTGCCAGCAGTCCCGGGACTTTGTTGGACACTGAAGCTTTCTTT. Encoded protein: CASSPGTLLDTEAFF.

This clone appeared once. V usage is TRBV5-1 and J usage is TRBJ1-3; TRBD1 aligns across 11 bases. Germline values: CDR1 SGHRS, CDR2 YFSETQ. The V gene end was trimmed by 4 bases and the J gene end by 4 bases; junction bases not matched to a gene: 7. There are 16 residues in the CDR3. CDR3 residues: CASSLRGQGVGNTIYF. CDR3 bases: TGCGCCAGCAGCCTTAGGGGACAGGGGGTCGGAAACACCATATATTTT. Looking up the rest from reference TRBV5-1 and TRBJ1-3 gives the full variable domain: KAGVTQTPRYLIKTRGQQVTLSCSPISGHRSVSWYQQTPGQGLQFLFEYFSETQRNKGNFPGRFSGRQFSNSRSEMNVSTLELGDSALYLCASSLRGQGVGNTIYFGEGSWLTVV.

CDR3 residues: CASSRPGTGGSAEAFF. DNA for the CDR3: TGTGCCAGCAGTCGTCCCGGGACAGGGGGCAGCGCTGAAGCTTTCTTT. V and J are TRBV6-6 and TRBJ1-1; 12 bases line up with TRBD1. This CDR3 is built from 16 residues. The V gene's germline CDR1 is MNHNY and CDR2 SVGAGI (reference sequence). V shed 5 bases, J shed 6 bases, and the junction held 10 bases outside the gene matches.

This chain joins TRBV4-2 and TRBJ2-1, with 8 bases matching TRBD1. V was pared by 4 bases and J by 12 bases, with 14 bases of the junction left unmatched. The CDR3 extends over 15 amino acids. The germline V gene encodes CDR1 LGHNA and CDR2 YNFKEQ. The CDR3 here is CASSRSSDRVGGQFF. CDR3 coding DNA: TGTGCCAGCAGCCGAAGTTCGGACAGGGTGGGGGGGCAGTTCTTC.

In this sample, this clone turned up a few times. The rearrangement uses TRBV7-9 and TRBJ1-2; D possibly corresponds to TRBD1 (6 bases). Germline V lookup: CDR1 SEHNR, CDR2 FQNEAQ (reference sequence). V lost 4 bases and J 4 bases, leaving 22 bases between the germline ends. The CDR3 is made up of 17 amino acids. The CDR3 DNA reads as TGTGCCAGCAGCTCCTCCTCCCGTGGGGGGGCGGGCTATGGCTACACCTTC. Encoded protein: CASSSSSRGGAGYGYTF.

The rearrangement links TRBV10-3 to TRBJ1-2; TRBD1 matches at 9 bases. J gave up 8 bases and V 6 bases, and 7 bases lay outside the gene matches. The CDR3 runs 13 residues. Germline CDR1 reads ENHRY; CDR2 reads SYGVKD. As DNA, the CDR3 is TGTGCCATCAGAAATACAGGGGGCCAAGGCTACACCTTC. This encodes CAIRNTGGQGYTF.

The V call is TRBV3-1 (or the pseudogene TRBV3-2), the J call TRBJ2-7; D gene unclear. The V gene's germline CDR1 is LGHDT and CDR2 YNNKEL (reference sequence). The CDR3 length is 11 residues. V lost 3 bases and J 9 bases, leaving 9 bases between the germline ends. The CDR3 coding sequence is TGTGCCAGCAGCCACGTGGGTTGGCAGTACTTC. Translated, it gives CASSHVGWQYF.

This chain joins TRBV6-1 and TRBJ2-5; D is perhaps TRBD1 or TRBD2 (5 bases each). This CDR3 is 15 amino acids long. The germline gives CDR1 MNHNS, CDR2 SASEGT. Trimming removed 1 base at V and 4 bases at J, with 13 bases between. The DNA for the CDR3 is TGTGCCAGCAGTGAAGATGGTTTCGGGACAGAGACCCAGTACTTC. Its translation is CASSEDGFGTETQYF.

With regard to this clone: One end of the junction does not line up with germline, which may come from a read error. The CDR3 DNA sequence: TGTGCCAGCAGCGTAGGGGGCTACGACACTGAAGCTTTCTTT. This gives the protein CASSVGGYDTEAFF. V and J are TRBV13 and TRBJ1-1, with 7 bases identical to TRBD1. The CDR3 is 14 residues long. Germline V CDR1 and CDR2: PRHDT, FYEKMQ (reference sequence).

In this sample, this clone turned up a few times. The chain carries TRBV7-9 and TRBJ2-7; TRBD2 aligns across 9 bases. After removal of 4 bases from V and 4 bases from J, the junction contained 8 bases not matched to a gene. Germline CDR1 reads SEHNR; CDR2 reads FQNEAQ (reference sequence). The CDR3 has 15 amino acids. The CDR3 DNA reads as TGTGCCAGCAGCTCAGTAGCGGGAGAGGAGTACGAGCAGTACTTC. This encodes CASSSVAGEEYEQYF.

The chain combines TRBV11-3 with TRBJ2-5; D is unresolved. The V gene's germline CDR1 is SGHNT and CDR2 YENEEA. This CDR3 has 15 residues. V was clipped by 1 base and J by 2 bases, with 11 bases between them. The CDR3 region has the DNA TGTGCCAGCAGCTTAGGGCTAGGACGGCAAGAGACCCAGTACTTC. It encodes CASSLGLGRQETQYF.

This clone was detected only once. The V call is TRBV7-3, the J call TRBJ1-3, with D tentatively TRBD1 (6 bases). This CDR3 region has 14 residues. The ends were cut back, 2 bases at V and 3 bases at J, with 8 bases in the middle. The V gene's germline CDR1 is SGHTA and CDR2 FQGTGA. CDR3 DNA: TGTGCCAGCAGCTTAGGACAGATTGGAAACACCATATATTTT. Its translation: CASSLGQIGNTIYF.

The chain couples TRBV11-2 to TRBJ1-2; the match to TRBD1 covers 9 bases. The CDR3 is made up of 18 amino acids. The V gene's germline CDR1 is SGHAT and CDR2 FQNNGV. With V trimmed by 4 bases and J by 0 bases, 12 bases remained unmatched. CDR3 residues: CASSSLRDRALANYGYTF. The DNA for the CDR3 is TGTGCCAGCAGCTCCCTCCGGGACAGGGCTTTAGCTAACTATGGCTACACCTTC.

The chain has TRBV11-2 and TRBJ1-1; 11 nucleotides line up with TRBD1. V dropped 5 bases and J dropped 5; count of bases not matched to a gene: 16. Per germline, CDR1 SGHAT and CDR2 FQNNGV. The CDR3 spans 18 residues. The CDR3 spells CASSTFGTGGSLRTEAFF. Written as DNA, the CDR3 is TGTGCCAGCAGCACTTTCGGGACAGGGGGTTCATTAAGGACTGAAGCTTTCTTT.

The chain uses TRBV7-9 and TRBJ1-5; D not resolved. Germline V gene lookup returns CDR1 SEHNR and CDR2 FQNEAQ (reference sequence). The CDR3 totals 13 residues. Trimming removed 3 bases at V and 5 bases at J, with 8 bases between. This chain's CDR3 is CASSLGLDQPQHF. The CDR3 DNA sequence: TGTGCCAGCAGCTTGGGTTTAGATCAGCCCCAGCATTTT.

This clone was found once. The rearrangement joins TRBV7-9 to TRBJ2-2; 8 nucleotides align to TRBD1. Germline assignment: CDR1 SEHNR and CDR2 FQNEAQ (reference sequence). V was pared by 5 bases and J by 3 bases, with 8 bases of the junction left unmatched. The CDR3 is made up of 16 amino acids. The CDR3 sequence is CASSPRATGDTGELFF. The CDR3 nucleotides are TGTGCCAGCAGCCCGCGCGCGACAGGGGACACCGGGGAGCTGTTTTTT.